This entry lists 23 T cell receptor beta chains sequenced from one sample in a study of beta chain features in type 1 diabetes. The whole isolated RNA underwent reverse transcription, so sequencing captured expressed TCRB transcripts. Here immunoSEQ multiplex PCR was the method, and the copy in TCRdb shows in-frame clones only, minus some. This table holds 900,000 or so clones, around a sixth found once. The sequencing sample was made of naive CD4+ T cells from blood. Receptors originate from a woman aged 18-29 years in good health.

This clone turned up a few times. DNA for the CDR3: TGTGCCAGCAGCTCCCGACGGGTGCACAGGGGAACCGACAATGAGCAGTTCTTC. Its protein product is CASSSRRVHRGTDNEQFF. This chain connects TRBV7-9 to TRBJ2-1; 7 bases map to TRBD1. The CDR3 covers 18 residues. J gave up 5 bases and V 4 bases, and 17 bases lay outside the gene matches. Germline assignment: CDR1 SEHNR and CDR2 FQNEAQ (reference sequence). The whole variable domain, remainder taken from reference TRBV7-9 and TRBJ2-1, is DTGVSQNPRHKITKRGQNVTFRCDPISEHNRLYWYRQTLGQGPEFLTYFQNEAQLEKSRLLSDRFSAERPKGSFSTLEIQRTEQGDSAMYLCASSSRRVHRGTDNEQFFGPGTRLTVL.

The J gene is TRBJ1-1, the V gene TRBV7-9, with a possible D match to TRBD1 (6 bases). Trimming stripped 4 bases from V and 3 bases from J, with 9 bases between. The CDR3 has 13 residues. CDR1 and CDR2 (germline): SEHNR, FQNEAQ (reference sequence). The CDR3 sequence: CASSYRVDTEAFF. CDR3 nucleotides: TGTGCCAGCAGCTACAGGGTCGACACTGAAGCTTTCTTT.

The CDR3 here is CASSRYSQRELYEQYF. In DNA form, the CDR3 reads TGTGCCAGCAGCCGGTATAGCCAGCGGGAGTTGTACGAGCAGTACTTC. The chain recombines TRBV5-4 with TRBJ2-7, with TRBD2 identical over 8 bases. This CDR3 spans 16 amino acids. J gave up 4 bases and V 4 bases, and 13 bases lay outside the gene matches. CDR1 and CDR2 (germline): SGHNT, YYREEE (reference sequence).

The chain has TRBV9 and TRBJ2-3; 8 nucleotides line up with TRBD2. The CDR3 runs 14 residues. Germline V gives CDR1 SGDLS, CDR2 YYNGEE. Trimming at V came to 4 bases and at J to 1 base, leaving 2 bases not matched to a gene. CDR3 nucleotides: TGTGCCAGCAGCAAGACTAGCGGCACAGATACGCAGTATTTT. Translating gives CASSKTSGTDTQYF.

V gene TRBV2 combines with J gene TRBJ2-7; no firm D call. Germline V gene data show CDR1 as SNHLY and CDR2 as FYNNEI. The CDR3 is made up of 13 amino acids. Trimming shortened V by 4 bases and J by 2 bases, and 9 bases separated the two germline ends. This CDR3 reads CASSVQITYEQYF. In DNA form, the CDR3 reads TGTGCCAGCAGTGTCCAGATTACCTACGAGCAGTACTTC.

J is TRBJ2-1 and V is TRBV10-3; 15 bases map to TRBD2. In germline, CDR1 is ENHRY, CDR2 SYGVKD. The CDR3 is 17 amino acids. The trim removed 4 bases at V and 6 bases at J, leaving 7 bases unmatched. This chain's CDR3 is CAISGGLAGGSFNEQFF. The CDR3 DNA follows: TGTGCCATCAGTGGTGGACTAGCGGGAGGGTCGTTCAATGAGCAGTTCTTC.

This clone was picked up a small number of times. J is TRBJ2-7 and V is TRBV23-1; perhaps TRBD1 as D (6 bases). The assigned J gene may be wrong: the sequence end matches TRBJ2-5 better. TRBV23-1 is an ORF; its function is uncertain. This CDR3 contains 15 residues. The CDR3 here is CASSQPRDTRETQYF. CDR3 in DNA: TGCGCCAGCAGTCAGCCAAGGGACACTAGAGAGACCCAGTACTTC.

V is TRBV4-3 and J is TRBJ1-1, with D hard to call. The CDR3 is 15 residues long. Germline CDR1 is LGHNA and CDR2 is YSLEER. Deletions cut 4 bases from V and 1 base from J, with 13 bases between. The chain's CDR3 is CASSPDPGRNTEAFF. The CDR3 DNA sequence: TGCGCCAGCAGCCCCGACCCCGGACGGAACACTGAAGCTTTCTTT.

This CDR3 reads CASSLSAGPYEQYF. The CDR3 region has the DNA TGTGCCAGCAGCTTATCGGCCGGACCCTACGAGCAGTACTTC. V is TRBV7-9 and J is TRBJ2-7; D is ambiguous. V lost 2 bases, J lost 2 bases, and 10 bases lay in between. The CDR3 length is 14 residues. CDR1 is SEHNR and CDR2 is FQNEAQ in the germline V gene (reference sequence).

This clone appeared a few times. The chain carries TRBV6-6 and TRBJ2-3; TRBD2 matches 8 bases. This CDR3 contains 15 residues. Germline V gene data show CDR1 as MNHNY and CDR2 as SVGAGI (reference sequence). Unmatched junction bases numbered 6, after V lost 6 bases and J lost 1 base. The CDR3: CASRPPAGGTDTQYF. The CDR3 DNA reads TGTGCCAGCAGACCCCCAGCGGGAGGCACAGATACGCAGTATTTT.

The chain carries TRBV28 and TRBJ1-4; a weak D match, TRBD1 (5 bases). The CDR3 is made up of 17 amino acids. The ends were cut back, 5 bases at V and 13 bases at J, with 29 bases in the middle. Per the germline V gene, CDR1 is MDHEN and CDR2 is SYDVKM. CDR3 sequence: CASSPPDTGRPAEGLFF. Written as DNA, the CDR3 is TGTGCCAGCAGTCCACCTGACACGGGACGCCCGGCCGAGGGACTGTTTTTT.

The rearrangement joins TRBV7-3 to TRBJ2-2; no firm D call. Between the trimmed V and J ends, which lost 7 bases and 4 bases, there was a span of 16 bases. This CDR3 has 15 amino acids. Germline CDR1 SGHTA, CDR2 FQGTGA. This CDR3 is CASNSIGPPTGELFF. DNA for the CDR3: TGTGCCAGCAACTCCATCGGGCCTCCCACCGGGGAGCTGTTTTTT.

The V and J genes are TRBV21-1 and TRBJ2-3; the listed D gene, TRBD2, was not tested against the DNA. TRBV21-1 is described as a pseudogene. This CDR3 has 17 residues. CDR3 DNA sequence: TGTGCCAGCAGCAAAGTTGGGGGGGTACGGGTCACAGATACGCAGTATTTT. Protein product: CASSKVGGVRVTDTQYF.

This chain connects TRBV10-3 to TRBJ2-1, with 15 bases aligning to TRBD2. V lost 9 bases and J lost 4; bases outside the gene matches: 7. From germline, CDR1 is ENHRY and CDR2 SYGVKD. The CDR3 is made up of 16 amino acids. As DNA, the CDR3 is TGTGCCATAGCCGGGACTAGCGGGAGGATATACAATGAGCAGTTCTTC. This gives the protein CAIAGTSGRIYNEQFF.

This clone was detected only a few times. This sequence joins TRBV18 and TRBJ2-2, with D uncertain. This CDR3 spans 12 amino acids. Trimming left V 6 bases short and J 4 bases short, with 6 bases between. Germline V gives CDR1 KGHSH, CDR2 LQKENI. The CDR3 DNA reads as TGTGCCAGCTCCCTACCCACCGGGGAGCTGTTTTTT. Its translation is CASSLPTGELFF.

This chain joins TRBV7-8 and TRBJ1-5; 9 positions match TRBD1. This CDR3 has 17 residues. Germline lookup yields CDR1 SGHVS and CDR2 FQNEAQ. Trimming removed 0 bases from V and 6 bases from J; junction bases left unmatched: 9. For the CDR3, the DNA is TGTGCCAGCAGCTTAGCGGGGACAGGGTCGAGGGCTCAGCCCCAGCATTTT. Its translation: CASSLAGTGSRAQPQHF. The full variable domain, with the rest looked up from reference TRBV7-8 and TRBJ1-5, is GAGVSQSPRYKVAKRGQDVALRCDPISGHVSLFWYQQALGQGPEFLTYFQNEAQLDKSGLPSDRFFAERPEGSVSTLKIQRTQQEDSAVYLCASSLAGTGSRAQPQHFGDGTRLSIL.

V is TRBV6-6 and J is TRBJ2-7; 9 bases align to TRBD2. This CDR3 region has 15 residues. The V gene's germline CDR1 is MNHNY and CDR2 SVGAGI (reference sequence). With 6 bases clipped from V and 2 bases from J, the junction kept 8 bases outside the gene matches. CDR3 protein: CASSHGLASTYEQYF. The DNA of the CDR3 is TGTGCCAGCAGCCACGGACTAGCGTCTACCTACGAGCAGTACTTC.

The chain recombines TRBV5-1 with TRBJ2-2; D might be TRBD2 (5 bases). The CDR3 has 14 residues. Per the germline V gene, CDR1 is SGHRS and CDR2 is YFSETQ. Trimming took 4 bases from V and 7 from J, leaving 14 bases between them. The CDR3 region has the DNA TGCGCCAGCAGCCCAAAACTAGATATCGGGGAGCTGTTTTTT. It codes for CASSPKLDIGELFF.

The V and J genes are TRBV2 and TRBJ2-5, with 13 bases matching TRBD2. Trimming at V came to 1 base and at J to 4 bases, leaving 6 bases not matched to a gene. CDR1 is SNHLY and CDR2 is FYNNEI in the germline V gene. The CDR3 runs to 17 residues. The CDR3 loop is CASSEDRTSGSPETQYF. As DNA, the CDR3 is TGTGCCAGCAGTGAAGATCGGACTAGCGGGAGCCCAGAGACCCAGTACTTC.

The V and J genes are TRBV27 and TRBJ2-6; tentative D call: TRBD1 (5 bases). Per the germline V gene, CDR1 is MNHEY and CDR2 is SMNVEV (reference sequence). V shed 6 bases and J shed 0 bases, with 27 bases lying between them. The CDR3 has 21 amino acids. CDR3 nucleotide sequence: TGTGCCAGCAGCCCGACCTTGACAAAGACAGTCTGGGGCTCTGGGGCCAACGTCCTGACTTTC. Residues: CASSPTLTKTVWGSGANVLTF. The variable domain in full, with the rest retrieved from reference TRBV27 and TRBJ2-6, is EAQVTQNPRYLITVTGKKLTVTCSQNMNHEYMSWYRQDPGLGLRQIYYSMNVEVTDKGDVPEGYKVSRKEKRNFPLILESPSPNQTSLYFCASSPTLTKTVWGSGANVLTFGAGSRLTVL.

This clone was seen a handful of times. The CDR3 sequence: CSVGDRVDSYEQYF. The CDR3 DNA follows: TGCAGCGTCGGTGACAGGGTGGATTCCTACGAGCAGTACTTC. This chain joins TRBV29-1 and TRBJ2-7; 7 nucleotides line up with TRBD1. The CDR3 length is 14 residues. Trimming took 6 bases from V and 1 from J; bases not matched to a gene: 9. CDR1 and CDR2 from the germline V gene are SQVTM and ANQGSEA.

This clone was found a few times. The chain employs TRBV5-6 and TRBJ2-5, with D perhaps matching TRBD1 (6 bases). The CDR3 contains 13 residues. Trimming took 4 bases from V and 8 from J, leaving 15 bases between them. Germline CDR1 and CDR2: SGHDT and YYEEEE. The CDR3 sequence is CASSGDRRKTQYF. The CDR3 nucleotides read TGTGCCAGCAGCGGCGACAGGCGTAAAACCCAGTACTTC.

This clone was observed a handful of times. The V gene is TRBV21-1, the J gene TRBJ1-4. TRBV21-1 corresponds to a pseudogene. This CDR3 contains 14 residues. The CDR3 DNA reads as TGTGCCAGCAGCAGGGGGCGGGGGAATGAAAAACTGTTTTTT. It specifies CASSRGRGNEKLFF.